The clone carrying this T cell receptor (beta chain) was seen a few times. The sample comes from a study of T-cell memory formation after mild COVID-19. Germline assignment: CDR1 SGHTA and CDR2 FQGTGA. The CDR3 contains 14 residues. With V trimmed by 4 bases and J by 6 bases, 5 bases remained unmatched. TCRdb reprocessed the 5' RACE reads with MiXCR, giving one entry per CDR3 protein. The sample holds about 430,000 distinct CDR3 sequences, 20% to 25% seen once. The sequence was collected from an adult woman who had mild COVID-19 (a few samples of this study predate the infection). Cell type and time point are not known. The sample was PBMCs or a T cell subset sorted from them (not recorded which). The chain links TRBV7-3 to TRBJ2-3, with TRBD2 matching 9 bases. CDR3 loop: CASSSIAGVDTQYF. The CDR3 nucleotides read TGTGCCAGCAGCTCGATAGCGGGAGTGGATACGCAGTATTTT. Supplemented by reference TRBV7-3 and TRBJ2-3, the full variable domain reads GAGVSQTPSNKVTEKGKYVELRCDPISGHTALYWYRQSLGQGPEFLIYFQGTGAADDSGLPNDRFFAVRPEGSVSTLKIQRTERGDSAVYLCASSSIAGVDTQYFGPGTRLTVL.